These 7 T cell receptor beta chains originate from one sample sequenced in a study of regulatory T cells in long-lasting Graves disease. Both iRepertoire HTBI primers and Arm-PCR of CDR3 regions were used to build the TCR beta libraries. TCRdb called the multiplex PCR reads again in MiXCR, with one record for every CDR3 protein. The sample includes 250,000 to 300,000 distinct CDR3 sequences, around 19% of them seen just once. As to time point: newly diagnosed GD, antithyroid drugs for less than 3 months. Preparation of the TCR library used RNA extracted from PBMCs. This sample was also put to use in a study of T cells in Graves' hyperthyroidism and ophthalmopathy.

The starting material was peripheral blood mononuclear cells (PBMCs), obtained at new diagnosis, from a patient treated with antithyroid drugs. The receptor source for this set is a woman in her 30s with Graves disease.

Worth noting for this clonotype: A much larger clone differs from this one at a single base, so this may be a read error. The rearrangement uses TRBV18 and TRBJ2-1, with TRBD2 matching 7 bases. The V segment lost 4 bases and the J segment 0 bases; nucleotides outside the gene matches: 9. The CDR3 is made up of 17 amino acids. Germline V lookup: CDR1 KGHSH, CDR2 LQKENI. The CDR3 protein is CASSRNGGGASYNEQFF. The CDR3 nucleotides are TGTGCCAGCTCACGTAACGGGGGAGGGGCCTCCTACAATGAGCAGTTCTTC.

This clonotype was seen ten or more times. This chain links TRBV10-3 with TRBJ2-7, with TRBD1 identical over 8 bases. V lost 9 bases to trimming and J lost 6 bases; unmatched junction nucleotides: 10. This CDR3 spans 13 amino acids. Germline assignment: CDR1 ENHRY and CDR2 SYGVKD. The CDR3 loop reads CAINQGASGEQYF. CDR3 DNA sequence: TGTGCCATAAATCAGGGGGCATCGGGCGAGCAGTACTTC.

This clonotype was counted many times. The chain has TRBV12-3 or TRBV12-4 and TRBJ2-2, with D unclear. The V end was cut by 6 bases, the J end by 0 bases, with 17 bases between. The CDR3 has 17 amino acids. The CDR3 DNA follows: TGTGCCAGCAGGAGTTTTTCTTTTGGGTCGAACACCGGGGAGCTGTTTTTT. Protein product: CASRSFSFGSNTGELFF.

Ten or more counts support this clonotype. This chain connects TRBV7-8 to TRBJ2-5; D is perhaps TRBD1 (6 bases). Looked up from germline, CDR1 is SGHVS and CDR2 is FQNEAQ. CDR3 length equals 11 residues. The V and J ends lost 8 bases and 5 bases respectively, with 9 bases between them. The CDR3 spells CASGGWETQYF. CDR3 coding DNA: TGTGCCAGCGGGGGCTGGGAGACCCAGTACTTC.

The table lists this clonotype with many counts. The chain is built from TRBV7-3 and TRBJ2-6; possibly TRBD1 for D (5 bases). The CDR3 spans 17 residues. V was pared by 2 bases and J by 0 bases, with 11 bases between. Germline lookup yields CDR1 SGHTA and CDR2 FQGTGA. The DNA of the CDR3 is TGTGCCAGCAGCTTAGGGGCGGAAACCTCTGGGGCCAACGTCCTGACTTTC. Translation gives CASSLGAETSGANVLTF.

This clonotype was counted ten times or more. The CDR3 spells CSALYTDTQYF. CDR3 in DNA: TGCAGTGCTCTCTACACAGATACGCAGTATTTT. The chain is built from TRBV20-1 and TRBJ2-3, with D unresolved. In germline, CDR1 is DFQATT, CDR2 SNEGSKA (reference sequence). Trimming took 5 bases from V and 2 from J, leaving 5 bases between them. The CDR3 has 11 amino acids.

This clonotype occurred many times. The rearrangement links TRBV6-5 to TRBJ2-5; 11 bases line up with TRBD1. V was clipped by 0 bases and J by 4 bases; unmatched bases: 4. The germline V gene has CDR1 MNHEY and CDR2 SVGAGI. The CDR3 totals 16 residues. The CDR3 sequence is CASSYSGQGDRETQYF. Here the CDR3 DNA reads TGTGCCAGCAGTTACTCGGGACAGGGGGATAGAGAGACCCAGTACTTC.